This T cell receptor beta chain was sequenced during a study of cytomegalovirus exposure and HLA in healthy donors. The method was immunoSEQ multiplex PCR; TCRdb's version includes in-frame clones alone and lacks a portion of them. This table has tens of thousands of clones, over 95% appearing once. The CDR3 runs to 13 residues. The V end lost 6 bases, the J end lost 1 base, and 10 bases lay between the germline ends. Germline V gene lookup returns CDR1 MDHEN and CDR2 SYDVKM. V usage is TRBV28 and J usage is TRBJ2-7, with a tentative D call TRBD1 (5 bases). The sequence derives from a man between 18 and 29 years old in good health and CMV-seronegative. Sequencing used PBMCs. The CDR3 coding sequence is TGTGCCAGCAGCCGACAGATTTCCTACGAGCAGTACTTC. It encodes CASSRQISYEQYF.